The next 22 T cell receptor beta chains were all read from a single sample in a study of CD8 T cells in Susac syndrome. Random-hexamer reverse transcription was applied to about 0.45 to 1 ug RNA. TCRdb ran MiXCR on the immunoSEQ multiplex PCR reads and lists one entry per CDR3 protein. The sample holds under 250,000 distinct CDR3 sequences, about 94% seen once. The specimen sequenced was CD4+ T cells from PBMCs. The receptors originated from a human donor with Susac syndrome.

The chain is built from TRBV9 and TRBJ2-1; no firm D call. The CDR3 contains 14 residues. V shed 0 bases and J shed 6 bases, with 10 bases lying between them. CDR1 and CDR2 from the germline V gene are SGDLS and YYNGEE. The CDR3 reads CASSVGGVRNEQFF. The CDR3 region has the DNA TGTGCCAGCAGCGTAGGTGGGGTGCGCAATGAGCAGTTCTTC.

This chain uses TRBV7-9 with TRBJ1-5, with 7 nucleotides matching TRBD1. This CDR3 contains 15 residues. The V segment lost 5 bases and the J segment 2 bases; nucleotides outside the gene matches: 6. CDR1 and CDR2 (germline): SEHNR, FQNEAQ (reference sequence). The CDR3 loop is CASSRTDRGNQPQHF. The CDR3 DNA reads TGTGCCAGCAGCCGGACTGACAGGGGCAATCAGCCCCAGCATTTT.

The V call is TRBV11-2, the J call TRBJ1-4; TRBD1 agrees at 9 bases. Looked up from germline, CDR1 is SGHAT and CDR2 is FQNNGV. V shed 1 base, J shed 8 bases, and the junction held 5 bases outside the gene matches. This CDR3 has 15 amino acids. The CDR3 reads CASSLGWTGEEKLFF. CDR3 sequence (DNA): TGTGCCAGCAGCTTAGGTTGGACAGGGGAAGAAAAACTGTTTTTT.

CDR3 sequence reads: CASSQGRSYEQYF. DNA for the CDR3: TGTGCCAGCAGCCAAGGACGGAGCTACGAGCAGTACTTC. J is TRBJ2-7 and V is TRBV3-1; D uncertain. V was pared by 1 base and J by 3 bases, with 7 bases between. The CDR3 spans 13 residues. Germline V lookup: CDR1 LGHDT, CDR2 YNNKEL (reference sequence).

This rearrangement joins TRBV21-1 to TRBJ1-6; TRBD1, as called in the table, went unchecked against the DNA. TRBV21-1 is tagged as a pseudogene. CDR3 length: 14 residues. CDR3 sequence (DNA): TGTGCCAGCAGAACAGGGTCCTATAATTCACCCCTCCACTTT. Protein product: CASRTGSYNSPLHF.

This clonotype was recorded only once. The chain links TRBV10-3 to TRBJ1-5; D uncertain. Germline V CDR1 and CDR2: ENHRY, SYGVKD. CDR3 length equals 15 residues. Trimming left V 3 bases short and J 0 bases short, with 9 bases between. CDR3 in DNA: TGTGCCATCAGTGATCCCGGGGTTAGCAATCAGCCCCAGCATTTT. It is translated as CAISDPGVSNQPQHF.

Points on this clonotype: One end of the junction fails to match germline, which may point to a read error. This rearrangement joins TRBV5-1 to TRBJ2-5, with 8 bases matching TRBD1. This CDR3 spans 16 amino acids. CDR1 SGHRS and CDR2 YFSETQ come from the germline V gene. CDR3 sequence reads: CDSSFTGGLDQETQYF. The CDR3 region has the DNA TGCGACAGCAGCTTTACAGGGGGGCTGGACCAAGAGACCCAGTACTTC.

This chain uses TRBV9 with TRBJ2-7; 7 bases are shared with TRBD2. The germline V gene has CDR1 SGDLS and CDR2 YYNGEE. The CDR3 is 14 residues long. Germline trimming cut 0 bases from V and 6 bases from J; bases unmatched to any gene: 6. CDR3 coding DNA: TGTGCCAGCAGCGTAGAACCAGGGAGGGGCGAGCAGTACTTC. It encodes CASSVEPGRGEQYF. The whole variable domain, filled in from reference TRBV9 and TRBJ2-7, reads DSGVTQTPKHLITATGQRVTLRCSPRSGDLSVYWYQQSLDQGLQFLIQYYNGEERAKGNILERFSAQQFPDLHSELNLSSLELGDSALYFCASSVEPGRGEQYFGPGTRLTVT.

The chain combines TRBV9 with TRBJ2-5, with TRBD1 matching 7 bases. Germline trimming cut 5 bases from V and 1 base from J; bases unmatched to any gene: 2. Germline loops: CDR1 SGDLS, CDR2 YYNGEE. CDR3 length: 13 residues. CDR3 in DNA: TGTGCCAGCAGTTACAGGGGCCAAGAGACCCAGTACTTC. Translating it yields CASSYRGQETQYF.

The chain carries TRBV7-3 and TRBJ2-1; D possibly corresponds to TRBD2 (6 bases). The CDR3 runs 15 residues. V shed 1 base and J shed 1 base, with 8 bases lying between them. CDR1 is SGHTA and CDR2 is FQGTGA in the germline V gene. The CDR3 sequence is CASSLMGGSYNEQFF. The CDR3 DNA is TGTGCCAGCAGCTTAATGGGGGGTTCCTACAATGAGCAGTTCTTC.

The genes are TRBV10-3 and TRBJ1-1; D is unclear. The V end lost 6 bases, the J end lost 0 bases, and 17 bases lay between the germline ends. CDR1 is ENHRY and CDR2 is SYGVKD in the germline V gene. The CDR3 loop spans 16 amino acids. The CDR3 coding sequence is TGTGCCATCAGCGGAAGTTTTACAGAACTGAACACTGAAGCTTTCTTT. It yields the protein CAISGSFTELNTEAFF.

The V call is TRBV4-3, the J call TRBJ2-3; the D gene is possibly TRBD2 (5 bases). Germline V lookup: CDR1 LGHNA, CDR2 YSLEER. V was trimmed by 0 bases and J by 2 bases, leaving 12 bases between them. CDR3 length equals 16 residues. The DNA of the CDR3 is TGCGCCAGCAGCCAAGATAGAGCGAGGGACACAGATACGCAGTATTTT. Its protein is CASSQDRARDTDTQYF.

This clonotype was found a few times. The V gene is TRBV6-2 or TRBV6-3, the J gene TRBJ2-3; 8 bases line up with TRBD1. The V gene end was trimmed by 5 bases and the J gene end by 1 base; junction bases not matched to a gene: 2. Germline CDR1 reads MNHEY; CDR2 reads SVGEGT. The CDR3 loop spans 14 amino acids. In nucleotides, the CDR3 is TGTGCCAGCAGTCTGACAGGGGGCACAGATACGCAGTATTTT. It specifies CASSLTGGTDTQYF.

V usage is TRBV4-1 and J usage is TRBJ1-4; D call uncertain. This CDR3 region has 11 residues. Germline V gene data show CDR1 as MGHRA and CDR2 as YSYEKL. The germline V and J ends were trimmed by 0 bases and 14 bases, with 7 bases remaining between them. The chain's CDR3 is CASSQEQLLFF. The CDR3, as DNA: TGCGCCAGCAGCCAAGAACAGCTTCTGTTTTTT.

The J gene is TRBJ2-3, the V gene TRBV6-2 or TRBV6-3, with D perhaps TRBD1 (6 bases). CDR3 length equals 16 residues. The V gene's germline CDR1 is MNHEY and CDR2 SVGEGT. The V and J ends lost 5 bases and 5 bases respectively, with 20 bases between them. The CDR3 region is CASSPGQSHGEDTQYF. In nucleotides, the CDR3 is TGTGCCAGCAGTCCTGGACAGTCTCACGGTGAAGATACGCAGTATTTT.

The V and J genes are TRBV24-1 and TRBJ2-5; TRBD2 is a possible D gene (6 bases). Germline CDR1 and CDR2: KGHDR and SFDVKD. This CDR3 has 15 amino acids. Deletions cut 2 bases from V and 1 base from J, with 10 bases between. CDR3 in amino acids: CATSDSGRPQETQYF. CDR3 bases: TGTGCCACCAGTGATTCGGGGAGGCCCCAAGAGACCCAGTACTTC.

The CDR3 reads CASSFVGRSYNEQFF. CDR3 DNA: TGTGCCAGCAGCTTCGTGGGTCGTTCCTACAATGAGCAGTTCTTC. The V call is TRBV5-6, the J call TRBJ2-1; D gene uncertain. V was clipped by 2 bases and J by 1 base, with 10 bases between them. From germline, CDR1 is SGHDT and CDR2 YYEEEE. The CDR3 has 15 residues.

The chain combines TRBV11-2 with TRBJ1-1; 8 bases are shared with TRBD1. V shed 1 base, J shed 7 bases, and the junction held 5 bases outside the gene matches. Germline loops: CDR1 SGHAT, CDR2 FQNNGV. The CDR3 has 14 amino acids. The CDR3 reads CASSLGTGRGEAFF. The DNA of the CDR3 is TGTGCCAGCAGCTTAGGGACAGGGCGTGGTGAAGCTTTCTTT. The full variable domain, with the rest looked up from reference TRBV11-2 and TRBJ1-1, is EAGVAQSPRYKIIEKRQSVAFWCNPISGHATLYWYQQILGQGPKLLIQFQNNGVVDDSQLPKDRFSAERLKGVDSTLKIQPAKLEDSAVYLCASSLGTGRGEAFFGQGTRLTVV.

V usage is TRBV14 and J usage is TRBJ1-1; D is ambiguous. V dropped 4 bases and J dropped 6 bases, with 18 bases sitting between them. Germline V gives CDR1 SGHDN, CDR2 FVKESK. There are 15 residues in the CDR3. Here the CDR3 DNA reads TGTGCCAGCAGCCCCAAAGCGAGGAAGGTCGCTGAAGCTTTCTTT. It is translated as CASSPKARKVAEAFF.

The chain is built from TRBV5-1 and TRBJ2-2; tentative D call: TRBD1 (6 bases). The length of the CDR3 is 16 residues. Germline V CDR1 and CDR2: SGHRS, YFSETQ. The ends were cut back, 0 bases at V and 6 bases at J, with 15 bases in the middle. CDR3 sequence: CASSLDLRGLSGELFF. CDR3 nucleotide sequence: TGCGCCAGCAGCTTGGACCTCAGGGGCCTATCCGGGGAGCTGTTTTTT.

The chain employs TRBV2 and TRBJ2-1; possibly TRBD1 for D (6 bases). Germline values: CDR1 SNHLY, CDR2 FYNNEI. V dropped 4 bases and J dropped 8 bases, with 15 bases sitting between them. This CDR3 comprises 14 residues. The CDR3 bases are TGTGCCAGCAGTGCAGGGGTCCTCGGGGATGAGCAGTTCTTC. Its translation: CASSAGVLGDEQFF.

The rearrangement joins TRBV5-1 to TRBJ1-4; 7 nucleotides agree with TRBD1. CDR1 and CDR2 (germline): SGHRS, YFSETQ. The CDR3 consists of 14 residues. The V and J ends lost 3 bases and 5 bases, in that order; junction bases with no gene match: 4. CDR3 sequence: CASSSGQENEKLFF. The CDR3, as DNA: TGCGCCAGCAGCTCAGGACAGGAGAATGAAAAACTGTTTTTT.